Shown below are 30 T cell receptor beta chains from a single sample sequenced in a study of blood T cell repertoires in COVID-19. Here immunoSEQ multiplex PCR was the method, and the copy in TCRdb shows in-frame clones only, minus some. The sample records 200,000 or so clones, about nine tenths being singletons. Sample: PBMCs or T cells enriched from blood (not recorded which). The receptor source for this set is a woman in her thirties or forties with acute COVID-19.

This rearrangement joins TRBV18 to TRBJ1-4; 7 bases are shared with TRBD1. Per the germline V gene, CDR1 is KGHSH and CDR2 is LQKENI. This CDR3 comprises 13 residues. The V and J ends lost 2 bases and 6 bases, in that order; junction bases with no gene match: 0. In nucleotides, the CDR3 is TGTGCCAGCTCACCAGGGACAGATGAAAAACTGTTTTTT. It encodes CASSPGTDEKLFF.

This sequence joins TRBV27 and TRBJ1-2, with D unresolved. Trimming pared 3 bases from V and 0 bases from J, leaving 5 bases between. There are 13 residues in the CDR3. CDR1 and CDR2 from the germline V gene are MNHEY and SMNVEV (reference sequence). The chain's CDR3 is CASSFTTNYGYTF. CDR3 in DNA: TGTGCCAGCAGTTTTACTACTAACTATGGCTACACCTTC.

This clone was recorded many times. The J gene is TRBJ1-6, the V gene TRBV9, with unresolved D. Trimming stripped 4 bases from V and 5 bases from J, with 19 bases between. This CDR3 is built from 17 residues. Germline CDR1 and CDR2: SGDLS and YYNGEE. The CDR3 DNA reads TGTGCCAGCAGCCCTCAAGCGAGGCCGCCGAATAATTCACCCCTCCACTTT. Translated, it gives CASSPQARPPNNSPLHF.

The J gene is TRBJ1-2, the V gene TRBV6-1, with 7 bases fitting TRBD1. There are 14 residues in the CDR3. V was pared by 2 bases and J by 7 bases, with 7 bases of the junction left unmatched. CDR1 is MNHNS, CDR2 SASEGT, per germline. CDR3 loop: CASSESQGVGGYTF. DNA for the CDR3: TGTGCCAGCAGTGAAAGCCAGGGGGTAGGTGGCTACACCTTC.

J is TRBJ2-3 and V is TRBV18, with D maybe TRBD1 (5 bases). V dropped 3 bases and J dropped 3 bases, with 7 bases sitting between them. Germline V gene data show CDR1 as KGHSH and CDR2 as LQKENI. The CDR3 loop spans 13 amino acids. The CDR3 nucleotides are TGTGCCAGCTCACCCAGACAGACAGATACGCAGTATTTT. Its translation: CASSPRQTDTQYF.

The V gene is TRBV2, the J gene TRBJ1-4; 7 bases are shared with TRBD1. CDR1 and CDR2 from the germline V gene are SNHLY and FYNNEI. The CDR3 has 15 amino acids. Unmatched junction bases numbered 11, after V lost 7 bases and J lost 6 bases. CDR3 coding DNA: TGTGCCAGCAAGAGCAACAGGGGAAGCCATGAAAAACTGTTTTTT. Translating it yields CASKSNRGSHEKLFF.

The chain links TRBV18 to TRBJ1-1; unclear D gene. This CDR3 comprises 17 residues. CDR1 and CDR2 (germline): KGHSH, LQKENI. Trimming cost V 3 bases and J 0 bases, with 17 bases left between them. This CDR3 reads CASSPDNVGPMNTEAFF. The DNA for the CDR3 is TGTGCCAGCTCACCCGACAACGTTGGCCCTATGAACACTGAAGCTTTCTTT.

The chain couples TRBV5-6 to TRBJ1-5; the D is unclear. V lost 0 bases and J lost 2, with 9 bases in between. Germline CDR1 is SGHDT and CDR2 is YYEEEE. This CDR3 contains 15 residues. CDR3 nucleotide sequence: TGTGCCAGCAGCTTGGCCGTAGGAGGCAATCAGCCCCAGCATTTT. Protein product: CASSLAVGGNQPQHF.

The V and J genes are TRBV19 and TRBJ1-1; D possibly corresponds to TRBD1 (5 bases). Trimming removed 5 bases from V and 5 bases from J, with 15 bases in between. Germline CDR1 LNHDA, CDR2 SQIVND (reference sequence). The CDR3 spans 14 residues. CDR3 loop: CASSLSGIRTEAFF. CDR3 DNA sequence: TGTGCCAGTAGTTTATCAGGGATTAGGACTGAAGCTTTCTTT.

The CDR3 DNA reads as TGTGCCTGGAGTGTACTTGGGACAGGGGGCTTGCAGTACGTC. It yields the protein CAWSVLGTGGLQYV. V and J are TRBV30 and TRBJ2-7; TRBD1 matches at 12 bases. Trimming took 0 bases from V and 9 from J; bases not matched to a gene: 6. The CDR3 length is 14 residues. Germline CDR1 GTSNPN, CDR2 SVGIG (reference sequence).

In its sample, this clone was seen once. V is TRBV19 and J is TRBJ1-2; 7 bases agree with TRBD1. Germline CDR1 is LNHDA and CDR2 is SQIVND (reference sequence). The CDR3 loop spans 15 amino acids. After removal of 1 base from V and 5 bases from J, the junction contained 7 bases not matched to a gene. The CDR3 DNA is TGTGCCAGTAGTATAGTCGGCACCAGGGGGTATGGCTACACCTTC. Translating it yields CASSIVGTRGYGYTF.

This chain joins TRBV6-1 and TRBJ2-7; D gene unclear. With 0 bases removed from V and 8 bases from J, the gap between germline ends came to 8 bases. CDR1 and CDR2 (germline): MNHNS, SASEGT. The CDR3 has 12 amino acids. The DNA for the CDR3 is TGTGCCAGCAGTGAAGCGAAGGAGCAGCAGTACGTC. Its translation: CASSEAKEQQYV.

The chain joins TRBV19 to TRBJ1-1, with 8 bases lining up with TRBD1. Germline V lookup: CDR1 LNHDA, CDR2 SQIVND (reference sequence). This CDR3 spans 14 amino acids. V lost 4 bases and J lost 9; bases outside the gene matches: 10. The CDR3 reads CASSTLQGDIQAFF. In DNA, the CDR3 is TGTGCCAGTAGTACGCTACAGGGGGACATCCAAGCTTTCTTT.

The chain has TRBV27 and TRBJ1-2; D may be TRBD1 (5 bases). V was shortened by 2 bases and J by 4 bases, with 17 bases between the two germline ends. The CDR3 is 16 residues long. Germline values: CDR1 MNHEY, CDR2 SMNVEV (reference sequence). CDR3 in DNA: TGTGCCAGCAGTTTAACGAGACAGACTCCTACCTATGGCTACACCTTC. Amino acid sequence: CASSLTRQTPTYGYTF.

The chain has TRBV6-5 and TRBJ2-5; D is unclear. Germline values: CDR1 MNHEY, CDR2 SVGAGI. Trimming cost V 4 bases and J 3 bases, with 3 bases left between them. The CDR3 runs 11 residues. The DNA for the CDR3 is TGTGCCAGCAGTTCAAAAGAGACCCAGTACTTC. Its translation is CASSSKETQYF.

This clone was seen once. The rearrangement links TRBV12-3 or TRBV12-4 to TRBJ1-1; tentative D call: TRBD1 (6 bases). The length of the CDR3 is 12 residues. V shed 6 bases and J shed 8 bases, with 13 bases lying between them. The CDR3: CASSPGVGEAFF. CDR3 DNA sequence: TGTGCCAGCAGCCCAGGGGTCGGGGAAGCTTTCTTT.

Turning to this clone: Different DNA sequences within this sample yield the same CDR3. The gene calls are TRBV20-1 and TRBJ1-4; D gene ambiguous. This CDR3 has 11 amino acids. V lost 5 bases and J 5 bases, leaving 6 bases between the germline ends. Germline V lookup: CDR1 DFQATT, CDR2 SNEGSKA (reference sequence). Here the CDR3 reads CSAGGNEKLFF. CDR3 nucleotides: TGCAGTGCTGGCGGCAATGAAAAACTGTTTTTT.

The chain combines TRBV29-1 with TRBJ1-2, with D unresolved. CDR3 length: 13 residues. Trimming stripped 4 bases from V and 2 bases from J, with 11 bases between. Germline V gene sequence: CDR1 SQVTM, CDR2 ANQGSEA. CDR3 in DNA: TGCAGCGTTGTAGGCGGAACCAACTATGGCTACACCTTC. It specifies CSVVGGTNYGYTF.

The chain employs TRBV10-1 and TRBJ2-7; a possible D gene is TRBD2 (6 bases). In germline, CDR1 is WNHNN, CDR2 SYGVQD (reference sequence). V dropped 0 bases and J dropped 0 bases, with 33 bases sitting between them. The CDR3 is 23 residues long. DNA of the CDR3: TGCGCCAGCAGTGAGTCGATGGGGTTTGCGGTTGAGATTGAGCGGGTACCCTCCTACGAGCAGTACTTC. This codes for CASSESMGFAVEIERVPSYEQYF.

V and J are TRBV4-1 and TRBJ2-1; 8 nucleotides agree with TRBD1. Trimming took 4 bases from V and 3 from J; bases not matched to a gene: 5. Germline loops: CDR1 MGHRA, CDR2 YSYEKL. The length of the CDR3 is 15 residues. The CDR3 is CASSPEDRDYNEQFF. The CDR3 region has the DNA TGCGCCAGCAGCCCCGAGGACAGGGACTACAATGAGCAGTTCTTC.

The gene calls are TRBV2 and TRBJ1-1, with a tentative D call TRBD1 (5 bases). The CDR3 extends over 12 amino acids. From germline, CDR1 is SNHLY and CDR2 FYNNEI. CDR3 region: CGFYQGGTEAFF. CDR3 bases: TGTGGATTCTACCAGGGAGGGACTGAAGCTTTCTTT. Drawing the rest from reference TRBV2 and TRBJ1-1, the complete variable domain is EPEVTQTPSHQVTQMGQEVILRCVPISNHLYFYWYRQILGQKVEFLVSFYNNEISEKSEIFDDQFSVERPDGSNFTLKIRSTKLEDSAMYFCGFYQGGTEAFFGQGTRLTVV.

This rearrangement joins TRBV7-6 to TRBJ1-1; 7 bases fit TRBD1. CDR3 length: 16 residues. Germline CDR1 SGHVS, CDR2 FNYEAQ. V lost 1 base and J lost 0; bases outside the gene matches: 5. Here the CDR3 DNA reads TGTGCCAGCAGCTTAGTGGCCGGGACAGTGAACACTGAAGCTTTCTTT. This sequence encodes CASSLVAGTVNTEAFF.

The chain joins TRBV27 to TRBJ1-6, with D maybe TRBD1 (6 bases). The ends were cut back, 3 bases at V and 8 bases at J, with 8 bases in the middle. The germline V gene has CDR1 MNHEY and CDR2 SMNVEV (reference sequence). CDR3 size: 13 residues. The CDR3 nucleotides are TGTGCCAGCAGTTTCTCAGGGGATTCACCCCTCCACTTT. Translated, it gives CASSFSGDSPLHF.

The chain couples TRBV21-1 to TRBJ2-7; the table's D gene call, TRBD1, was not cross checked with the DNA. TRBV21-1 is flagged as a pseudogene. CDR3 size: 16 residues. The CDR3 here is CASSARGGTDTYEQYF. CDR3 nucleotides: TGTGCCAGCAGCGCCCGAGGGGGGACAGACACCTACGAGCAGTACTTC.

For the CDR3, the DNA is TGTGCCAGCATCTTTAGCCACGGCATGAACACTGAAGCTTTCTTT. This encodes CASIFSHGMNTEAFF. This chain uses TRBV25-1 with TRBJ1-1; D is undetermined. CDR3 length: 15 amino acids. Germline assignment: CDR1 MGHDK and CDR2 SYGVNS. Trimming left V 7 bases short and J 0 bases short, with 15 bases between.

The J gene is TRBJ1-2, the V gene TRBV7-3; D is unresolved. Per germline, CDR1 SGHTA and CDR2 FQGTGA. Trimming left V 0 bases short and J 8 bases short, with 10 bases between. This CDR3 spans 13 amino acids. CDR3 protein: CASSLTAKEGYTF. Written as DNA, the CDR3 is TGTGCCAGCAGCTTAACAGCGAAAGAAGGCTACACCTTC.

The genes are TRBV2 and TRBJ1-1; TRBD1 might be the D (5 bases). Trimming shortened V by 3 bases and J by 0 bases, and 8 bases separated the two germline ends. The CDR3 consists of 14 residues. Germline V gene data show CDR1 as SNHLY and CDR2 as FYNNEI. CDR3 nucleotides: TGTGCCAGCAGTGACCAGGGTCTGAACACTGAAGCTTTCTTT. Translating it yields CASSDQGLNTEAFF.

The chain joins TRBV4-3 to TRBJ1-5, with D tentatively TRBD1 (5 bases). In germline, CDR1 is LGHNA, CDR2 YSLEER. Trimming shortened V by 0 bases and J by 6 bases, and 12 bases separated the two germline ends. This CDR3 has 15 amino acids. CDR3 sequence reads: CASSQERGSGQPQHF. The CDR3 DNA reads TGCGCCAGCAGCCAAGAAAGGGGATCGGGTCAGCCCCAGCATTTT.

The chain has TRBV15 and TRBJ1-2; D is perhaps TRBD1 (5 bases). The CDR3 extends over 15 amino acids. Deletions cut 4 bases from V and 4 bases from J, with 16 bases between. The germline V gene has CDR1 LNHNV and CDR2 YYDKDF (reference sequence). CDR3 amino acids: CATSTPEKGFYGYTF. DNA of the CDR3: TGTGCCACCAGCACCCCCGAAAAGGGGTTCTATGGCTACACCTTC.

The chain uses TRBV27 and TRBJ1-2; 7 nucleotides match TRBD1. This CDR3 has 14 amino acids. Trimming at V came to 5 bases and at J to 3 bases, leaving 6 bases not matched to a gene. Germline CDR1 reads MNHEY; CDR2 reads SMNVEV (reference sequence). DNA of the CDR3: TGTGCCAGCAGTGGAGGGGGCCTAGACTATGGCTACACCTTC. It yields the protein CASSGGGLDYGYTF.